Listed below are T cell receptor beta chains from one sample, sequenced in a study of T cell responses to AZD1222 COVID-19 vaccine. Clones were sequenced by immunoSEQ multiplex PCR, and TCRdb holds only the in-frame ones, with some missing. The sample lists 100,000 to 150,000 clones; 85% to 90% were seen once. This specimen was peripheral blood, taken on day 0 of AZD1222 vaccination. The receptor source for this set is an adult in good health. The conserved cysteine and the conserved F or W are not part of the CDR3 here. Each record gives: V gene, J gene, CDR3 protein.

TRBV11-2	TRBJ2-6	ASSGRAGGGANVLT
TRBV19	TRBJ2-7	ASTPSRSSYEQY
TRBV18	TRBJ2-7	ASSPRPGQGAYEQY
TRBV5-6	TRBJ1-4	ASSLDRVSKKLF
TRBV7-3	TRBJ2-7	ASSAGPSYEQY
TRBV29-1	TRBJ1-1	SVGQGWNTEAF
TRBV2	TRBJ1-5	ASSEMGQGTQPQH
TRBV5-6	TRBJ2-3	ASSLPPGSSTDTQY
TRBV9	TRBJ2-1	ASSRDGYDYNEQF
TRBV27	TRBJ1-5	ASSLSGFSNQPQH
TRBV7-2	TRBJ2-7	ASSAPGQQSSYEQY
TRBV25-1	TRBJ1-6	ASSDGQGYNSPLH
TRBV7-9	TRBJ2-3	ASSLWGRGFTDTQY
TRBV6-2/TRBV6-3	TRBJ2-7	ASSGTGGPYEQY
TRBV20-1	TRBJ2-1	SASTLAGTGAYNEQF
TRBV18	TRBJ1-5	ASSPPWSGAGQPQH
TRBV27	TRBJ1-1	ASSSPAGRTEAF
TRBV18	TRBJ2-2	ASSREFRNTGELF
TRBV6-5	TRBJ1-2	ASSRGPLPNYGYT
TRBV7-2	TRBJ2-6	ASSVPTGTGANVLT
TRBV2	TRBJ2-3	ASTGGDTQY
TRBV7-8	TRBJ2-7	ASSRREDITYEQY